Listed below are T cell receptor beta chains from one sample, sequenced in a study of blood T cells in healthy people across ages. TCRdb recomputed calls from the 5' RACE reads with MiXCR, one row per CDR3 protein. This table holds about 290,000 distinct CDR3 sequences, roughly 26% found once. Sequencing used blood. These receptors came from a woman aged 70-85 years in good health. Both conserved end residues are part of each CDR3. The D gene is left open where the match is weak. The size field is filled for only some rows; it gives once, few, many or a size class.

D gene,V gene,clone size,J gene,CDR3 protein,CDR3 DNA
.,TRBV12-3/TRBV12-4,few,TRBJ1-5,CASSLEKNQPQHF,TGTGCCAGCAGTCTAGAGAAAAATCAGCCCCAGCATTTT
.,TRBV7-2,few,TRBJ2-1,CASRPDPGTRSYNEQFF,TGTGCCAGCAGACCCGACCCCGGGACTCGGTCCTACAATGAGCAGTTCTTC
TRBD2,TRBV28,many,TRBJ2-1,CASSPPSPLAGDDEQFF,TGTGCCAGCAGCCCACCCTCCCCCCTAGCGGGAGACGATGAGCAGTTCTTC
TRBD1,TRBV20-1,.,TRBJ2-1,CSATNPFSDRLYGDEQFF,TGCAGTGCAACGAATCCCTTCTCGGACAGGCTCTATGGGGATGAGCAGTTCTTC
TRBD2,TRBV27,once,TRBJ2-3,CASSLVAGDTDTQYF,TGTGCCAGCAGTTTAGTAGCGGGAGACACAGATACGCAGTATTTT
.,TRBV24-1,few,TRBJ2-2,CATSESLGTKNTGELFF,TGTGCCACCAGTGAGTCTCTAGGGACAAAAAACACCGGGGAGCTGTTTTTT
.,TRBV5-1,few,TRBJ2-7,CASSLSQPYEQYF,TGCGCCAGCAGCTTGTCCCAGCCCTACGAGCAGTACTTC
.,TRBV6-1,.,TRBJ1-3,CASRLNTIYF,TGTGCCAGCAGGTTAAACACCATATATTTT
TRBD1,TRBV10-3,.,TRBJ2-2,CAISEHRGPNTGELFF,TGTGCCATCAGTGAGCACAGGGGCCCGAACACCGGGGAGCTGTTTTTT
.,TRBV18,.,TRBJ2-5,CASSSGQEETQYF,TGTGCCAGCTCAAGCGGCCAGGAGGAGACCCAGTACTTC
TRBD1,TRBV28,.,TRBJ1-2,CASSFTGVLHYGYTF,TGTGCCAGCAGTTTTACAGGGGTCCTCCACTATGGCTACACCTTC
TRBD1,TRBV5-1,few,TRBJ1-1,CASSPPGTGGEAFF,TGCGCCAGCAGCCCTCCCGGGACAGGGGGCGAGGCTTTCTTT
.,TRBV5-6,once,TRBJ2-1,CASSLALGSTPTEQFF,TGTGCCAGCAGCTTGGCCCTTGGATCAACCCCGACTGAGCAGTTCTTC
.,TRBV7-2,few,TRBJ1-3,CASSNTVTGNTIYF,TGTGCCAGCAGCAACACAGTTACTGGAAACACCATATATTTT
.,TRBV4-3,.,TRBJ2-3,CASSQDRSSTDTQYF,TGCGCCAGCAGCCAAGACCGGTCTAGCACAGATACGCAGTATTTT
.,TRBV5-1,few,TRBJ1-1,CASSISGATEAFF,TGCGCCAGCAGCATATCAGGGGCCACTGAAGCTTTCTTT
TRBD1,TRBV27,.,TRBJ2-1,CASRGQGGNEQFF,TGTGCCAGCAGGGGACAGGGGGGTAATGAGCAGTTCTTC
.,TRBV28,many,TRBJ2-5,CASSFRGPFQETQYF,TGTGCCAGCAGTTTCCGGGGACCGTTTCAAGAGACCCAGTACTTC
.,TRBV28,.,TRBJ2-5,CASSFSPGTVQETQYF,TGTGCCAGCAGTTTCTCTCCGGGTACCGTCCAAGAGACCCAGTACTTC
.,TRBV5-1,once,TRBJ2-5,CASSLEPRAETQYF,TGCGCCAGCAGCTTGGAGCCTAGGGCGGAGACCCAGTACTTC
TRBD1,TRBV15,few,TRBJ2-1,CATSRDRGHGYNEQFF,TGTGCCACCAGCAGAGACAGGGGGCACGGCTACAATGAGCAGTTCTTC
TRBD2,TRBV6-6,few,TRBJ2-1,CASSPPKAGAGNEQFF,TGTGCCAGCAGTCCCCCCAAGGCGGGAGCTGGTAATGAGCAGTTCTTC
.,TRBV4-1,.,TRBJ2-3,CASGTALTESYTDTQYF,TGCGCCAGCGGGACCGCTTTGACGGAGAGCTACACAGATACGCAGTATTTT